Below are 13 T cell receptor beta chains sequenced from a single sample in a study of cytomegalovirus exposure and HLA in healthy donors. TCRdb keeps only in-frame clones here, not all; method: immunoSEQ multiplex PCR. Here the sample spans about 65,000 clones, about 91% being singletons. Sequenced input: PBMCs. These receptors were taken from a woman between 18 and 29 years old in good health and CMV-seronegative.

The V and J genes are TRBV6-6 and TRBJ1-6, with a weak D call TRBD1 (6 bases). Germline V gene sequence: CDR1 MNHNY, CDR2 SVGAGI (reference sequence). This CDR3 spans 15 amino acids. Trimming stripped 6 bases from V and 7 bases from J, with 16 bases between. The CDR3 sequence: CASRKTEGGNSPLHF. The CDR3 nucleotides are TGTGCCAGCAGAAAGACAGAGGGGGGGAATTCACCCCTCCACTTT.

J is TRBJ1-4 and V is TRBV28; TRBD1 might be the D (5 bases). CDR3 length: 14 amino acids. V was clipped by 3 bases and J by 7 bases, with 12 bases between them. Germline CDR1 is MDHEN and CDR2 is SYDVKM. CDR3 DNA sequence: TGTGCCAGCAGTTTGGAGTCGGGGGGTGAAAAACTGTTTTTT. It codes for CASSLESGGEKLFF. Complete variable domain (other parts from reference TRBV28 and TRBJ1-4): DVKVTQSSRYLVKRTGEKVFLECVQDMDHENMFWYRQDPGLGLRLIYFSYDVKMKEKGDIPEGYSVSREKKERFSLILESASTNQTSMYLCASSLESGGEKLFFGSGTQLSVL.

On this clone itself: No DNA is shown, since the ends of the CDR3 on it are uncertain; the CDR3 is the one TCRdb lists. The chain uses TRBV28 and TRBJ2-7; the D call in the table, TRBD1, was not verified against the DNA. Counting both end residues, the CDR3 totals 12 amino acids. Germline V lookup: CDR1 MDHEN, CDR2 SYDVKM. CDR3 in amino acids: CASSWGQGALDF.

CDR3: CASSGQRLTSDASYNEQFF. CDR3 bases: TGTGCCAGCTCAGGCCAGCGTCTTACTAGCGACGCTTCCTACAATGAGCAGTTCTTC. The chain links TRBV18 to TRBJ2-1; 7 nucleotides line up with TRBD2. The CDR3 extends over 19 amino acids. The junction had 17 bases not matched to a gene; V was cut back by 5 bases and J by 1 base. CDR1 KGHSH and CDR2 LQKENI come from the germline V gene.

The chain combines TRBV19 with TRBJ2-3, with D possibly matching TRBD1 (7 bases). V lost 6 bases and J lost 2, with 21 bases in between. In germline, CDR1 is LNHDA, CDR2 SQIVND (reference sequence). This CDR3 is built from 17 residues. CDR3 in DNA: TGTGCCAGTAGGCGGGGCAGGGGGGTGCAATCCACAGATACGCAGTATTTT. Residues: CASRRGRGVQSTDTQYF.

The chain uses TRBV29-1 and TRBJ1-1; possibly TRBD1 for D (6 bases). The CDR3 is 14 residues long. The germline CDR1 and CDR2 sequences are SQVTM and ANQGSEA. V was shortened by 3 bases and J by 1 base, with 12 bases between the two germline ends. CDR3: CSVDGGGWNTEAFF. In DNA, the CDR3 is TGCAGCGTTGATGGGGGGGGCTGGAACACTGAAGCTTTCTTT. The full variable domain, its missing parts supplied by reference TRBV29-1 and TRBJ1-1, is SAVISQKPSRDICQRGTSLTIQCQVDSQVTMMFWYRQQPGQSLTLIATANQGSEATYESGFVIDKFPISRPNLTFSTLTVSNMSPEDSSIYLCSVDGGGWNTEAFFGQGTRLTVV.

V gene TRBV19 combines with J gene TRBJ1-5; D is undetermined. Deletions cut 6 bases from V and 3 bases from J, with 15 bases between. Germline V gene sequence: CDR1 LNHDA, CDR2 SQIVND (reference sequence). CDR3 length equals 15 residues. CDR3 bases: TGTGCCAGTAGGCCCTCGGGTCATCTCAATCAGCCCCAGCATTTT. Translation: CASRPSGHLNQPQHF.

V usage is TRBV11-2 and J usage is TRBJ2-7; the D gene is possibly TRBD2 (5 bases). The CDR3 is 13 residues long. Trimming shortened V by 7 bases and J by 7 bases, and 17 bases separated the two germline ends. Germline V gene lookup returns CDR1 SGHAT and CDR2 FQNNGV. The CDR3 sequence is CASTWTSSGEQYF. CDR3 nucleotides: TGTGCCAGCACTTGGACTTCATCGGGGGAGCAGTACTTC. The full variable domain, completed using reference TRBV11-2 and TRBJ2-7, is EAGVAQSPRYKIIEKRQSVAFWCNPISGHATLYWYQQILGQGPKLLIQFQNNGVVDDSQLPKDRFSAERLKGVDSTLKIQPAKLEDSAVYLCASTWTSSGEQYFGPGTRLTVT.

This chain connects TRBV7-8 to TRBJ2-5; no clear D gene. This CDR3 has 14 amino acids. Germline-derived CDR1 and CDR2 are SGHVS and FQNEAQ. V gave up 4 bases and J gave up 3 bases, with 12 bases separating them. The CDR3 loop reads CASSYSGPKETQYF. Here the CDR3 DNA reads TGTGCCAGCAGCTACTCGGGTCCAAAAGAGACCCAGTACTTC.

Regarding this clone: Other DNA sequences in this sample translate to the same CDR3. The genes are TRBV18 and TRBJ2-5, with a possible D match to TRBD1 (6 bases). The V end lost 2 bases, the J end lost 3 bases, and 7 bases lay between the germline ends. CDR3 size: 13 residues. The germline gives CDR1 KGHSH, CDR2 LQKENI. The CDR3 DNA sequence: TGTGCCAGCTCACCAGGGGGCGAAGAGACCCAGTACTTC. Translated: CASSPGGEETQYF.

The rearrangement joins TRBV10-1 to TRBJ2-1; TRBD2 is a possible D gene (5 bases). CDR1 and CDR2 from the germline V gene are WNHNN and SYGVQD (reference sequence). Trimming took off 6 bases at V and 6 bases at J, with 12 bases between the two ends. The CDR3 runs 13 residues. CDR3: CASSRTRGNEQFF. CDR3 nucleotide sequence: TGCGCCAGCAGCCGTACACGGGGCAATGAGCAGTTCTTC.

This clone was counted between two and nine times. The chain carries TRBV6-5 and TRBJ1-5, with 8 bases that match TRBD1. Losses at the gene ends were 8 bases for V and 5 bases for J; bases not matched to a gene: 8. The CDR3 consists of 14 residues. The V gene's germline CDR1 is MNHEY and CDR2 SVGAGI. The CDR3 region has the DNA TGTGCCAGCTCGGACAGGGAAGTCCATCAGCCCCAGCATTTT. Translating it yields CASSDREVHQPQHF.

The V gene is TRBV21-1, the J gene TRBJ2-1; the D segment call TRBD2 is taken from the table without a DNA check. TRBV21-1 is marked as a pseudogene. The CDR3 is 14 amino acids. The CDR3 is CASSKREFYNEQFF. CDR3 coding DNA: TGTGCCAGCAGCAAGCGGGAGTTTTACAATGAGCAGTTCTTC.